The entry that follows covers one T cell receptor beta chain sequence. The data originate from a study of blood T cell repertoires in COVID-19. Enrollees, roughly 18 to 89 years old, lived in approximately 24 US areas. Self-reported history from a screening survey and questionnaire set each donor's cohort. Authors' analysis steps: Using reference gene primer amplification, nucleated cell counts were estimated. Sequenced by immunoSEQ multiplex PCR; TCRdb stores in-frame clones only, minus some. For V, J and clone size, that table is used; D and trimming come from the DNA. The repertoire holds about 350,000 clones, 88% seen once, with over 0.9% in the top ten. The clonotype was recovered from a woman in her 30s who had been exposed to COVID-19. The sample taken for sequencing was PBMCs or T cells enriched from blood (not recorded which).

The CDR3 is CVGVGQGNTEAFF. CDR3 DNA: TGTGTTGGAGTGGGACAGGGTAACACTGAAGCTTTCTTT. The chain carries TRBV2 and TRBJ1-1; 9 nucleotides align to TRBD1. The V gene's germline CDR1 is SNHLY and CDR2 FYNNEI. The CDR3 spans 13 residues.